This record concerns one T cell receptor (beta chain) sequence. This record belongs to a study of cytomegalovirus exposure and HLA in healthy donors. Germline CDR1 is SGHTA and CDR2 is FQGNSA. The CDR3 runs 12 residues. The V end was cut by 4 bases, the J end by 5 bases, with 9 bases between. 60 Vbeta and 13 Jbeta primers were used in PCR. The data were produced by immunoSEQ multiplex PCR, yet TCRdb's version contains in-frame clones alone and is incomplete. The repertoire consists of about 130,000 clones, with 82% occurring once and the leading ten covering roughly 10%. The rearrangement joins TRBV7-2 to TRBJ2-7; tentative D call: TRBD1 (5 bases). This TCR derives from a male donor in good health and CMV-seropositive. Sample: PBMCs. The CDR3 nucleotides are TGTGCCAGCAGCTGGACAATTCACGAGCAGTACTTC. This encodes CASSWTIHEQYF.